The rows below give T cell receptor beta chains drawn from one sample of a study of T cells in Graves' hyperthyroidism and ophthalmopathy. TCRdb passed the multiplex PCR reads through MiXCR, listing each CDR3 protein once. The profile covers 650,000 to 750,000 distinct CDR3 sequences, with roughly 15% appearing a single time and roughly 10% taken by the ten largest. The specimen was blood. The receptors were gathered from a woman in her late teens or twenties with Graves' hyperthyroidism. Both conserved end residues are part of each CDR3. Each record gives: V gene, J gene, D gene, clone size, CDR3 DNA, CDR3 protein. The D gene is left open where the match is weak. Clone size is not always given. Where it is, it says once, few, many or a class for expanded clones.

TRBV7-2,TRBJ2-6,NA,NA,TGTGCCAGCAGCTTAGTTGGAAGCTCCTCTGGGGCCAACGTCCTGACTTTC,CASSLVGSSSGANVLTF
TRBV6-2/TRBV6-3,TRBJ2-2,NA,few,TGTGCCAGCCGCCGGGACTTAGGAGCCGGGGAGCTGTTTTTT,CASRRDLGAGELFF
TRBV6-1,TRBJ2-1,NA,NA,TGTGCCAGCAGTAACCGCGGAGCCGAGAAGTTCTTC,CASSNRGAEKFF
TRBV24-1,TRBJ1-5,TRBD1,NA,TGTGCCACCAGTGATCCAGGACAGGGTAGTCAGCCCCAGCATTTT,CATSDPGQGSQPQHF
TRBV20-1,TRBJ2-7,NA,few,TGCAGTGCTAGAGAAACCCTAGCGCAAACCTACGAGCAGTACTTC,CSARETLAQTYEQYF
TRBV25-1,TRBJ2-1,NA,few,TGTGCCAGCAGTGAATCGGGCAGGGGAACCTACAATGAGCAGTTCTTC,CASSESGRGTYNEQFF
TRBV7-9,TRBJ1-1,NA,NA,TGTGCCAGCGGCAGGGGCCGCGGCACTGAAGCTTTCTTT,CASGRGRGTEAFF
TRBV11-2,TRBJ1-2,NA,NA,TGTGCCAGCAGGTCTATTACAGGGTTTAACTATGGCTACACCTTC,CASRSITGFNYGYTF
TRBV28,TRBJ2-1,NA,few,TGTGCCAGCAGCCCCCGTGGGAGGTACAATGGGCAGTTCTTC,CASSPRGRYNGQFF
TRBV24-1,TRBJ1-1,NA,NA,TGTGCCACCAGTGATGCGAGACAAGAAGCTTTCTTT,CATSDARQEAFF
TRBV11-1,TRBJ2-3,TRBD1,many,TGTGCCAGCAGCATCAGGGGGCTGTTCACAGATACGCAGTATTTT,CASSIRGLFTDTQYF
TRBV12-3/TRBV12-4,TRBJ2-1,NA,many,TGTGCCAGCAGTCAGGACGGCCCCGGGCGTAATGAGCAGTTCTTC,CASSQDGPGRNEQFF
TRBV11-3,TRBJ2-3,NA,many,TGTGCCAGCAGCCGTTCGACAGGGAGGATCACAGATACGCAGTATTTT,CASSRSTGRITDTQYF